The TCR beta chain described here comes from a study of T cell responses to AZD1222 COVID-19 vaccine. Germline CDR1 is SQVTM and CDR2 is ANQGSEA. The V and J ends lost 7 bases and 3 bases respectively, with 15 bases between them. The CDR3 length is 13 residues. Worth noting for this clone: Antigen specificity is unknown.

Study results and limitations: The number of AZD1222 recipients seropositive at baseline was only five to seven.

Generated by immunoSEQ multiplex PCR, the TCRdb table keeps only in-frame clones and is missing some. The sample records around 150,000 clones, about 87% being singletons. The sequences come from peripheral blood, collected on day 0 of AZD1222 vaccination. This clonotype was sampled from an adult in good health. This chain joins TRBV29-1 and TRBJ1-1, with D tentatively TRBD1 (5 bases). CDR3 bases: TGCAGCGCTAAGGACTGGGGCGACACTGAAGCTTTCTTT. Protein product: CSAKDWGDTEAFF.